This TCR beta chain was recorded in a study of T cell responses to AZD1222 COVID-19 vaccine. Note on this clone: The antigen is unknown.

This table comes from immunoSEQ multiplex PCR, and its TCRdb copy is limited to in-frame clones, with some not included. The table shows about 130,000 clones, with approximately 91% occurring only once. The CDR3 is 13 amino acids. Trimming left V 5 bases short and J 0 bases short, with 5 bases between. The germline V gene has CDR1 MDHEN and CDR2 SYDVKM. Notes on the study in general: A mostly white British donor set with more females was recruited, and clonal diversity was possibly underestimated. There were repertoire samples only from the period after the peak T cell response. Mapped onto spike, vaccine-associated CD4 TCRs spanned it and were dominant at 160-218 and 743-854. At baseline, just a handful of AZD1222 recipients tested seropositive.

Here the sequenced sample was peripheral blood, taken on day 0 of AZD1222 vaccination. The sequence was obtained from an adult in good health. The chain combines TRBV28 with TRBJ1-3; D gene ambiguous. CDR3 residues: CASSPHSGNTIYF. The DNA of the CDR3 is TGTGCCAGCAGTCCACACTCTGGAAACACCATATATTTT.